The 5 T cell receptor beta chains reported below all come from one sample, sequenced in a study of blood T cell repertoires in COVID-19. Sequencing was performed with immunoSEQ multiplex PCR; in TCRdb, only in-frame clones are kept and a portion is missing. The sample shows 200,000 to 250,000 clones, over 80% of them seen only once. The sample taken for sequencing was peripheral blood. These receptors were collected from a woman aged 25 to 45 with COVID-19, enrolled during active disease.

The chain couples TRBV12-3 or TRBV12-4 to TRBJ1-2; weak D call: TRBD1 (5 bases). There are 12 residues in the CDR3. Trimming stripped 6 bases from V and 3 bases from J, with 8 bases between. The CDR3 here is CASSREDYGYTF. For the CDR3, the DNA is TGTGCCAGCAGCAGGGAGGACTATGGCTACACCTTC.

The CDR3 DNA sequence: TGTGCCAGTAGTATAGCTGGGACAGGGCTTAGCACAGATACGCAGTATTTT. As protein: CASSIAGTGLSTDTQYF. The chain uses TRBV19 and TRBJ2-3, with 9 bases aligning to TRBD1. Germline V gene lookup returns CDR1 LNHDA and CDR2 SQIVND (reference sequence). Trimming at V came to 1 base and at J to 0 bases, leaving 5 bases not matched to a gene. The CDR3 sequence is 17 residues long.

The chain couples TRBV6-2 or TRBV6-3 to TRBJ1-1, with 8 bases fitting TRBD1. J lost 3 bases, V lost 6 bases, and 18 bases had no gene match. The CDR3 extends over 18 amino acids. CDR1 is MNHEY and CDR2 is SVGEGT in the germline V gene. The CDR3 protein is CASSPMAGGTTLDTEAFF. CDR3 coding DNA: TGTGCCAGCAGCCCAATGGCAGGGGGCACCACCTTGGACACTGAAGCTTTCTTT.

This CDR3 reads CAWSQGFQGPQHF. The DNA for the CDR3 is TGTGCCTGGAGCCAGGGATTTCAGGGACCCCAGCATTTT. This chain connects TRBV30 to TRBJ1-5, with TRBD1 as a possible D gene (5 bases). Germline CDR1 and CDR2: GTSNPN and SVGIG (reference sequence). The ends were cut back, 3 bases at V and 10 bases at J, with 16 bases in the middle. CDR3 length equals 13 residues. The whole variable domain, remainder taken from reference TRBV30 and TRBJ1-5, is SQTIHQWPATLVQPVGSPLSLECTVEGTSNPNLYWYRQAAGRGLQLLFYSVGIGQISSEVPQNLSASRPQDRQFILSSKKLLLSDSGFYLCAWSQGFQGPQHFGDGTRLSIL.

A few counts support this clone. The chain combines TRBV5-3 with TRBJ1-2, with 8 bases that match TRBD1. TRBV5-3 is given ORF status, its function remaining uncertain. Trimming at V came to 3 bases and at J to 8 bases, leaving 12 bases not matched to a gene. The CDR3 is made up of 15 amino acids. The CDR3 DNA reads TGTGCCAGAAGCTGGCTAGGACAGGGCTCTGGAGGCTACACCTTC. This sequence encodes CARSWLGQGSGGYTF.